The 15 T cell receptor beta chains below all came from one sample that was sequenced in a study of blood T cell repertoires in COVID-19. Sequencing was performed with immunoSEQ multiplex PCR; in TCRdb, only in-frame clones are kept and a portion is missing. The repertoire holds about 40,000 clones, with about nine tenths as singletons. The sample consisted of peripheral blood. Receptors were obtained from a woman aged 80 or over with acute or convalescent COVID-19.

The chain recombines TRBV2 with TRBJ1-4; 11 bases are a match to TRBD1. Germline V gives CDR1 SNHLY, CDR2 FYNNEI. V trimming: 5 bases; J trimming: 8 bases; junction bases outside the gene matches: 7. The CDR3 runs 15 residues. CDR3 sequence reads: CASSLGTGGGEKLFF. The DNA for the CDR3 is TGTGCCAGCAGTCTTGGGACAGGGGGAGGCGAAAAACTGTTTTTT. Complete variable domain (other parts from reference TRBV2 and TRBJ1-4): EPEVTQTPSHQVTQMGQEVILRCVPISNHLYFYWYRQILGQKVEFLVSFYNNEISEKSEIFDDQFSVERPDGSNFTLKIRSTKLEDSAMYFCASSLGTGGGEKLFFGSGTQLSVL.

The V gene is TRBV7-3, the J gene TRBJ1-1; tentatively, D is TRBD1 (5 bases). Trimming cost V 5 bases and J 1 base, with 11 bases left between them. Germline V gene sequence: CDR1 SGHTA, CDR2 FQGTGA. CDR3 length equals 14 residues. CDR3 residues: CASSPDSANTEAFF. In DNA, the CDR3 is TGTGCCAGCAGCCCCGACAGCGCGAACACTGAAGCTTTCTTT.

The CDR3 loop reads CASSLVGENTEAFF. Written as DNA, the CDR3 is TGCGCCAGCAGCTTGGTGGGAGAAAACACTGAAGCTTTCTTT. This chain links TRBV5-1 with TRBJ1-1; no firm D call. The V end was cut by 0 bases, the J end by 2 bases, with 8 bases between. The CDR3 extends over 14 amino acids. The germline V gene encodes CDR1 SGHRS and CDR2 YFSETQ.

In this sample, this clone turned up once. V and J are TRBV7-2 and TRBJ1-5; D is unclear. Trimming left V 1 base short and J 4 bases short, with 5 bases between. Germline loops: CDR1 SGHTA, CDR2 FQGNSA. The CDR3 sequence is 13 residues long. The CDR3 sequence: CASSLDRNQPQHF. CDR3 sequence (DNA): TGTGCCAGCAGCTTAGACAGAAATCAGCCCCAGCATTTT.

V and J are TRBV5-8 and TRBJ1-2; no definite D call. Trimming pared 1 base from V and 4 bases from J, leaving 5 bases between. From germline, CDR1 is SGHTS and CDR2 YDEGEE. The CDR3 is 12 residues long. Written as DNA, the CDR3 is TGTGCCAGCAGCTTGCGGGGCTATGGCTACACCTTC. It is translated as CASSLRGYGYTF.

In DNA, the CDR3 is TGTGCCAGCAGCTTAAGAACGGGCAACAGGGTGGATGGCTACACCTTC. It codes for CASSLRTGNRVDGYTF. The V call is TRBV7-2, the J call TRBJ1-2; TRBD1 might be the D (6 bases). The CDR3 is 16 amino acids. With 2 bases removed from V and 6 bases from J, the gap between germline ends came to 19 bases. CDR1 and CDR2 from the germline V gene are SGHTA and FQGNSA.

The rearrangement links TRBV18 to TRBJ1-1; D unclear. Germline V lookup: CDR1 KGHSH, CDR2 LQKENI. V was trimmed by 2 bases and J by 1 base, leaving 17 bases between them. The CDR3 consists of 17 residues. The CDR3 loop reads CASSPTQARVGNTEAFF. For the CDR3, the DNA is TGTGCCAGCTCACCAACCCAGGCCCGTGTGGGGAACACTGAAGCTTTCTTT.

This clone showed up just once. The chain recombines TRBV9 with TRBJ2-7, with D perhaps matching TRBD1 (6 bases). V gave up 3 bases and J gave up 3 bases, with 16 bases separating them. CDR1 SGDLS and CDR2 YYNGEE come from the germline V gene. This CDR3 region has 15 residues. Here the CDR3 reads CASSGGTRVNYEQYF. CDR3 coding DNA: TGTGCCAGCAGCGGAGGGACAAGGGTAAACTACGAGCAGTACTTC.

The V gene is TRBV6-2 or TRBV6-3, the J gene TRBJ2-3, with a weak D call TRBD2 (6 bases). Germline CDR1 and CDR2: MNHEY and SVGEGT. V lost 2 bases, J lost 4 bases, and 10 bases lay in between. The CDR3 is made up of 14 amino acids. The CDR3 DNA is TGTGCCAGCAGTTACGGCGGGGAGGCAGATACGCAGTATTTT. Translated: CASSYGGEADTQYF.

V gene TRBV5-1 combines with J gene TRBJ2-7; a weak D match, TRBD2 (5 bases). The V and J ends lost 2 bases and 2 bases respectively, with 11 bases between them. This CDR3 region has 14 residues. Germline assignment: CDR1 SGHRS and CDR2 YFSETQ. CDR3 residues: CASSLSGMPYEQYF. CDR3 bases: TGCGCCAGCAGCTTATCCGGGATGCCCTACGAGCAGTACTTC.

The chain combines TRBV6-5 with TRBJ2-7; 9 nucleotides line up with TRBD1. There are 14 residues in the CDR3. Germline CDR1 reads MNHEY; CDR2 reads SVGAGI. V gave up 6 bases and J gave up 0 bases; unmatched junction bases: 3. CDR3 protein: CASSYRGPSYEQYF. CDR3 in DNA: TGTGCCAGCAGCTACAGGGGGCCCTCCTACGAGCAGTACTTC.

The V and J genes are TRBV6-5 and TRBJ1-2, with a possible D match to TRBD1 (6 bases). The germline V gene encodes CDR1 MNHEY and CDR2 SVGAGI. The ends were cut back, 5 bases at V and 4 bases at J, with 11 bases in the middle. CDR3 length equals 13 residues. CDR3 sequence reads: CASSKDRLYGYTF. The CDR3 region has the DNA TGTGCCAGCAGTAAGGACAGACTCTATGGCTACACCTTC.

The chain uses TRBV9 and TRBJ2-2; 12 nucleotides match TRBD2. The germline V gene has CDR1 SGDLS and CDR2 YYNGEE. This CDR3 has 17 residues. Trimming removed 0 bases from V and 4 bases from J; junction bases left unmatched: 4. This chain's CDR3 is CASSVGLAGGFTGELFF. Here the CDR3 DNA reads TGTGCCAGCAGCGTAGGTCTAGCGGGGGGGTTCACCGGGGAGCTGTTTTTT.

CDR3 protein: CASRSRTENYNEQFF. In DNA form, the CDR3 reads TGCGCCAGCAGATCCCGGACAGAGAACTACAATGAGCAGTTCTTC. The chain combines TRBV5-1 with TRBJ2-1; TRBD1 might be the D (6 bases). The ends were cut back, 5 bases at V and 3 bases at J, with 15 bases in the middle. Germline CDR1 is SGHRS and CDR2 is YFSETQ. The CDR3 has 15 residues.

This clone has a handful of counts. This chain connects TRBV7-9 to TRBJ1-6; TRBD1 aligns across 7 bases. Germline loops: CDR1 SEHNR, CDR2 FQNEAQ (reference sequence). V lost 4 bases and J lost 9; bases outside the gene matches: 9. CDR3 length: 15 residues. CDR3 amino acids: CASSSPAQGVSPLHF. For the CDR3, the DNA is TGTGCCAGCAGCTCACCAGCCCAGGGGGTTTCACCCCTCCACTTT. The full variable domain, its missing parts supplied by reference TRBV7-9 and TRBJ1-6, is DTGVSQNPRHKITKRGQNVTFRCDPISEHNRLYWYRQTLGQGPEFLTYFQNEAQLEKSRLLSDRFSAERPKGSFSTLEIQRTEQGDSAMYLCASSSPAQGVSPLHFGNGTRLTVT.